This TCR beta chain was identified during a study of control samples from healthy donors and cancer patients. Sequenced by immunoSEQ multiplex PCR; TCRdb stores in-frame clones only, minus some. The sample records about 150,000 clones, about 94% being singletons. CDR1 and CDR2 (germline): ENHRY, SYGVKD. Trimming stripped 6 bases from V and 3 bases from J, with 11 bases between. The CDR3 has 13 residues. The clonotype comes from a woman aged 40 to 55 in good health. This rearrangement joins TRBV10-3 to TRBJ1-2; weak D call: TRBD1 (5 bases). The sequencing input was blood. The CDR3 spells CAIRTGGDYGYTF. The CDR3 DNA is TGTGCCATCAGGACCGGGGGTGACTATGGCTACACCTTC.